The next 17 T cell receptor beta chains were all read from a single sample in a study of blood T cell repertoires in COVID-19. The table came from immunoSEQ multiplex PCR; TCRdb's copy has only in-frame clones and leaves some out. Of around 330,000 clones in the sample, around 90% are singletons; the top ten hold around 2.6%. Sequencing was performed on PBMCs or T cells enriched from blood (not recorded which). These receptors were collected from a man aged 55 to 70 who had recovered from COVID-19.

This chain connects TRBV4-1 to TRBJ2-3, with a weak D call TRBD2 (6 bases). Germline-derived CDR1 and CDR2 are MGHRA and YSYEKL. Between the trimmed V and J ends, which lost 5 bases and 0 bases, there was a span of 18 bases. This CDR3 has 17 amino acids. CDR3 sequence reads: CASSSPRDGTSTDTQYF. DNA of the CDR3: TGCGCCAGCAGCAGCCCAAGGGACGGGACTAGCACAGATACGCAGTATTTT.

This chain joins TRBV11-2 and TRBJ2-7, with 11 positions matching TRBD2. The CDR3 has 15 residues. Germline CDR1 reads SGHAT; CDR2 reads FQNNGV. J was trimmed by 4 bases and V by 5 bases; bases with no gene match: 7. CDR3 loop: CASSTILAGVYEQYF. The CDR3 region has the DNA TGTGCCAGCAGCACCATACTAGCGGGAGTTTACGAGCAGTACTTC.

This clone was seen a handful of times. The chain joins TRBV6-5 to TRBJ2-7; D unclear. The V gene's germline CDR1 is MNHEY and CDR2 SVGAGI. V gave up 7 bases and J gave up 2 bases, with 15 bases separating them. CDR3 length equals 14 residues. The CDR3 spells CASTAARKTYEQYF. The CDR3 DNA is TGTGCCAGCACCGCGGCTAGAAAAACCTACGAGCAGTACTTC.

This chain uses TRBV10-3 with TRBJ1-3, with TRBD1 as a possible D gene (6 bases). V lost 6 bases, J lost 4 bases, and 13 bases lay in between. The CDR3 sequence is 14 residues long. Germline V gives CDR1 ENHRY, CDR2 SYGVKD. The CDR3 DNA reads TGTGCCATCAGCAGCGGGACACCCGGAAACACCATATATTTT. It encodes CAISSGTPGNTIYF.

This clone was found once. V and J are TRBV14 and TRBJ2-5, with 8 nucleotides matching TRBD1. Trimming took 1 base from V and 2 from J; bases not matched to a gene: 12. Germline CDR1 is SGHDN and CDR2 is FVKESK. This CDR3 contains 18 residues. The CDR3 reads CASSQGWQGAMAQETQYF. The DNA for the CDR3 is TGTGCCAGCAGCCAAGGGTGGCAGGGGGCGATGGCACAAGAGACCCAGTACTTC. The variable domain in full, with the rest retrieved from reference TRBV14 and TRBJ2-5, is EAGVTQFPSHSVIEKGQTVTLRCDPISGHDNLYWYRRVMGKEIKFLLHFVKESKQDESGMPNNRFLAERTGGTYSTLKVQPAELEDSGVYFCASSQGWQGAMAQETQYFGPGTRLLVL.

The DNA of the CDR3 is TGTGCCAGCTCATCGGGGGAGCAATATGGCTACACCTTC. Amino acids: CASSSGEQYGYTF. J is TRBJ1-2 and V is TRBV18; D possibly corresponds to TRBD1 (5 bases). The CDR3 covers 13 residues. Between the trimmed V and J ends, which lost 5 bases and 5 bases, there was a span of 12 bases. Germline V gene data show CDR1 as KGHSH and CDR2 as LQKENI.

This clone was found a few times. The chain links TRBV7-3 to TRBJ2-1, with D possibly matching TRBD2 (5 bases). Germline assignment: CDR1 SGHTA and CDR2 FQGTGA. Trimming cost V 3 bases and J 8 bases, with 20 bases left between them. The CDR3 sequence is 16 residues long. The CDR3 reads CASSFQSPGVSHEQFF. The CDR3 nucleotides read TGTGCCAGCAGCTTCCAATCCCCCGGGGTTTCCCATGAGCAGTTCTTC.

The chain is built from TRBV29-1 and TRBJ2-1, with 8 positions matching TRBD2. Germline V gives CDR1 SQVTM, CDR2 ANQGSEA. J gave up 5 bases and V 5 bases, and 26 bases lay outside the gene matches. This CDR3 is 20 amino acids long. CDR3 sequence reads: CSVQVLSGSRGSVVDNEQFF. In DNA, the CDR3 is TGCAGCGTTCAGGTTCTCAGCGGGAGCCGAGGCTCGGTCGTCGACAATGAGCAGTTCTTC.

The rearrangement links TRBV12-3 or TRBV12-4 to TRBJ2-7, with D possibly matching TRBD2 (5 bases). The CDR3 totals 12 residues. Trimming removed 4 bases at V and 3 bases at J, with 7 bases between. The CDR3 DNA is TGTGCCAGCAGTTCCGGGGTCTACGAGCAGTACTTC. Its protein is CASSSGVYEQYF.

V usage is TRBV2 and J usage is TRBJ2-3; TRBD2 is a possible D gene (5 bases). Trimming took off 8 bases at V and 2 bases at J, with 14 bases between the two ends. The CDR3 consists of 14 residues. Germline V CDR1 and CDR2: SNHLY, FYNNEI. As DNA, the CDR3 is TGTGCCAGCCAGCGGAGCGGAGACACAGATACGCAGTATTTT. This translates into CASQRSGDTDTQYF.

The chain links TRBV4-1 to TRBJ1-6, with a weak D call TRBD1 (5 bases). The V end lost 3 bases, the J end lost 8 bases, and 17 bases lay between the germline ends. The germline V gene has CDR1 MGHRA and CDR2 YSYEKL. The CDR3 consists of 16 residues. For the CDR3, the DNA is TGCGCCAGCAGCCACCCGAAGGACACGGGAGATTCACCCCTCCACTTT. It codes for CASSHPKDTGDSPLHF.

V and J are TRBV13 and TRBJ2-7; D uncertain. Germline-derived CDR1 and CDR2 are PRHDT and FYEKMQ (reference sequence). The CDR3 spans 13 residues. Trimming took off 5 bases at V and 2 bases at J, with 10 bases between the two ends. The DNA for the CDR3 is TGTGCCAGCAGCCCTATAGTCCCCTACGAGCAGTACTTC. Its translation is CASSPIVPYEQYF.

The V gene is TRBV11-1, the J gene TRBJ2-1; 10 bases are a match to TRBD2. The J segment lost 7 bases and the V segment lost 6 bases, leaving 6 bases of the junction unmatched. This CDR3 has 14 residues. Germline CDR1 reads SGHAT; CDR2 reads FQDESV (reference sequence). CDR3 sequence: CASSTSGNRNEQFF. CDR3 DNA: TGTGCCAGCAGTACTAGCGGGAATAGGAATGAGCAGTTCTTC.

The rearrangement joins TRBV2 to TRBJ1-2, with no clear D. Per germline, CDR1 SNHLY and CDR2 FYNNEI. The CDR3 runs 14 residues. The V end was cut by 5 bases, the J end by 5 bases, with 15 bases between. In DNA form, the CDR3 reads TGTGCCAGCAGTTATGACCTGGCGGCTTATGGCTACACCTTC. Its translation: CASSYDLAAYGYTF. The full variable domain, its missing parts supplied by reference TRBV2 and TRBJ1-2, is EPEVTQTPSHQVTQMGQEVILRCVPISNHLYFYWYRQILGQKVEFLVSFYNNEISEKSEIFDDQFSVERPDGSNFTLKIRSTKLEDSAMYFCASSYDLAAYGYTFGSGTRLTVV.

This clone was seen a single time. The V and J genes are TRBV19 and TRBJ1-5; D remains ambiguous. From germline, CDR1 is LNHDA and CDR2 SQIVND (reference sequence). V gave up 9 bases and J gave up 0 bases, with 15 bases separating them. The CDR3 runs to 15 residues. Here the CDR3 DNA reads TGTGCCAGCGATGAAACACCGTATAGCAATCAGCCCCAGCATTTT. Translating it yields CASDETPYSNQPQHF.

For the CDR3, the DNA is TGTGCCAGTAGGACAGGGGACCAGCCCCAGCATTTT. Protein product: CASRTGDQPQHF. J is TRBJ1-5 and V is TRBV19; 8 nucleotides align to TRBD1. V was pared by 6 bases and J by 7 bases, with 2 bases of the junction left unmatched. Per the germline V gene, CDR1 is LNHDA and CDR2 is SQIVND (reference sequence). The CDR3 has 12 amino acids.

This chain uses TRBV25-1 with TRBJ1-2, with a tentative D call TRBD1 (6 bases). V shed 1 base and J shed 4 bases, with 10 bases lying between them. CDR3 length: 14 residues. Germline CDR1 is MGHDK and CDR2 is SYGVNS. CDR3 nucleotides: TGTGCCAGCAGTGAATCGCAACAGGGCTATGGCTACACCTTC. It encodes CASSESQQGYGYTF.